Listed below are T cell receptor beta chains from one sample, sequenced in a study of molecular identifiers for immune sequencing clone quantification. TCRdb processed the PCR reads anew with MiXCR; each CDR3 protein has one entry. The sample yields over 550,000 distinct CDR3 sequences, 25% seen once. The sample comprised naive CD8+ T cells from blood, with Jurkat cell RNA spiked in. Receptors were obtained from a human donor in good health. Some libraries in this study had Jurkat cell RNA spiked in. Each CDR3 is given with its conserved first and last residue. The D gene is left open where the match is weak. Clone size is shown for a subset of rows, as once, few, many or a class of expanded clone.

CDR3 DNA	CDR3 protein	J gene	V gene	D gene	clone size
TGTGCCAGCAGCGTAGAGGGATATCGTGGGGCGGATGAGCAGTACTTC	CASSVEGYRGADEQYF	TRBJ2-7	TRBV9	-	many
TGTGCCAGCGGGCCCCCTAAGAGACGGACCCAAGAGACCCAGTACTTC	CASGPPKRRTQETQYF	TRBJ2-5	TRBV6-7	-	many
TGCAGCGTTGCAGGTGGGGGCGCGGGGGAGACCCAGTACTTC	CSVAGGGAGETQYF	TRBJ2-5	TRBV29-1	-	few
TGTGCCAGCAGTTTAGCTCGGGGGGCGTGGGAGCAGTACTTC	CASSLARGAWEQYF	TRBJ2-7	TRBV27	-	many
TGTGCCAGCACCCCAGTCGGACAGGAGAATAGCACAGATACGCAGTATTTT	CASTPVGQENSTDTQYF	TRBJ2-3	TRBV7-9	TRBD1	many
TGTGCCAGCACCCCTAAGGAGACCCATCTGGACACTGAAGCTTTCTTT	CASTPKETHLDTEAFF	TRBJ1-1	TRBV6-2/TRBV6-3	-	-
TGTGCCAGCAGTGGTGGGGACGGCTATGGCTACACCTTC	CASSGGDGYGYTF	TRBJ1-2	TRBV6-5	-	many
TGTGCCAGTAGTATCGGGACCAGATCCGCTATCTATGGCTACACCTTC	CASSIGTRSAIYGYTF	TRBJ1-2	TRBV19	-	-
TGTGCCAGCAGTCACTTCGGGGCCCTCGCCAAAAACATTCAGTACTTC	CASSHFGALAKNIQYF	TRBJ2-4	TRBV6-2/TRBV6-3	-	many
TGTGCCAGTAGTATCGACCCAGCGGGAGGGCCATCTGGCTACGAGCAGTACTTC	CASSIDPAGGPSGYEQYF	TRBJ2-7	TRBV19	TRBD2	-
TGTGCCAGCAGCTTATCCGGGACAAGCACAGATACGCAGTATTTT	CASSLSGTSTDTQYF	TRBJ2-3	TRBV7-9	-	many
TGCGCCAGCTTTCCCGGGACAGGGAGCACTGAAGCTTTCTTT	CASFPGTGSTEAFF	TRBJ1-1	TRBV5-1	TRBD1	many
TGTGCCAGCAGTGACCGAGGGCCGAGCTCCTACGAGCAGTACTTC	CASSDRGPSSYEQYF	TRBJ2-7	TRBV2	-	many
TGTGCCAGCAGCTTAGGGTCCAAACAAGAGACCCAGTACTTC	CASSLGSKQETQYF	TRBJ2-5	TRBV7-6	-	many
TGTGCCAGCAGTGGGGGGCGAGACAAAAACATTCAGTACTTC	CASSGGRDKNIQYF	TRBJ2-4	TRBV13	-	many
TGTGCCAGCAGCTCTACGGGACAGGGAGTTCCTAATGAAAAACTGTTTTTT	CASSSTGQGVPNEKLFF	TRBJ1-4	TRBV11-2	TRBD1	-
TGTGCCAGCAGCTCCCCCCAATCTGGGGAGCTGTTTTTT	CASSSPQSGELFF	TRBJ2-2	TRBV9	-	once
TGTGCCAGCAGTTGGACAGGGCGCAATCAGCCCCAGCATTTT	CASSWTGRNQPQHF	TRBJ1-5	TRBV27	TRBD1	many
TGTGCCAGCAGCCCCCGGAAGGAGGGGTTGTGGGAGCAGTACTTC	CASSPRKEGLWEQYF	TRBJ2-7	TRBV9	-	many
TGTGCCAGCAGCTTAGAGACGGGGGTAGCTGGAAACACCATATATTTT	CASSLETGVAGNTIYF	TRBJ1-3	TRBV7-9	-	few
TGTGCCAGCAGCCAACCCGGGACAGACCAAGAGACCCAGTACTTC	CASSQPGTDQETQYF	TRBJ2-5	TRBV12-3/TRBV12-4	TRBD1	-
TGTGCCAGCAGCTTAGGTGGTGGACAGGGTTACGAGCAGTACTTC	CASSLGGGQGYEQYF	TRBJ2-7	TRBV13	TRBD1	-
TGCGCCAGCAGCCAAGATATCCCTAGCGGGGTCATCTCCTACGAGCAGTACTTC	CASSQDIPSGVISYEQYF	TRBJ2-7	TRBV4-1	TRBD2	many
TGTGCCAGCGGCCACGACAGGGGCCGTTACAATGAGCAGTTCTTC	CASGHDRGRYNEQFF	TRBJ2-1	TRBV4-2	TRBD1	once
TGTGCCAGCAGCCAAGAGCGGATGAATGAAAAACTGTTTTTT	CASSQERMNEKLFF	TRBJ1-4	TRBV11-2	-	-
TGTGCCAGCAGTCGGGGTTATAGCAATCAGCCCCAGCATTTT	CASSRGYSNQPQHF	TRBJ1-5	TRBV12-3/TRBV12-4	-	-
TGTGCCAGCAGTTTATCTGGCAGCTCCACTGAAGCTTTCTTT	CASSLSGSSTEAFF	TRBJ1-1	TRBV27	-	-
TGTGCCATCAGGGATACTAGCGGGAGTTCCTACGAGCAGTACTTC	CAIRDTSGSSYEQYF	TRBJ2-7	TRBV10-3	TRBD2	-
TGCAGTGCTATCCCCCTCACAGGCACTGAAGCTTTCTTT	CSAIPLTGTEAFF	TRBJ1-1	TRBV20-1	-	few
TGTGCCAGCAGCTTAGCAGTCAAGACAGGGTACTCCTACGAGCAGTACTTC	CASSLAVKTGYSYEQYF	TRBJ2-7	TRBV7-9	TRBD1	many
TGCGCCAGCAGCTTGGATAGCGGGAGGGCCTACAATGAGCAGTTCTTC	CASSLDSGRAYNEQFF	TRBJ2-1	TRBV5-1	TRBD2	-
TGTGCCAGCAGCTGCACCGAGCATTTT	CASSCTEHF	TRBJ1-5	TRBV7-9	-	many
TGCGCCAGCAGCCAAGTGGACAGGGTGAGCGAGCAGTACTTC	CASSQVDRVSEQYF	TRBJ2-7	TRBV4-3	TRBD1	few
TGTGCCAGCAGTTACTCGAGCGGGTTACCCGCCTACGAGCAGTACTTC	CASSYSSGLPAYEQYF	TRBJ2-7	TRBV6-5	-	few
TGTGCCAGCGGAACAGGGATGAGCACTGAAGCTTTCTTT	CASGTGMSTEAFF	TRBJ1-1	TRBV9	-	-
TGCGCCAGCGCAGGCCCGGGCCGGGAGACCCAGTACTTC	CASAGPGRETQYF	TRBJ2-5	TRBV10-1	-	few
TGTGCCTGGAAACCCCGCTACTACGAGCAGTACTTC	CAWKPRYYEQYF	TRBJ2-7	TRBV30	-	many
TGTGCCAGCAGCCCGTGGAGCACAGATACGCAGTATTTT	CASSPWSTDTQYF	TRBJ2-3	TRBV14	-	many
TGTGCCAGCTCATTTTCCCGTTCCGACCCAGATACGCAGTATTTT	CASSFSRSDPDTQYF	TRBJ2-3	TRBV6-5	-	-
TGCAGTGCTAGAGATGGGGAGTCAGTGGGCTACGAGCAGTACTTC	CSARDGESVGYEQYF	TRBJ2-7	TRBV20-1	-	many
TGTGCCAGCAGTCCCCCCCCCACGCAGTATTTT	CASSPPPTQYF	TRBJ2-3	TRBV27	-	few
TGTGCCAGCAGTCCCCTGGCGGGAGGGATTGACAATGAGCAGTTCTTC	CASSPLAGGIDNEQFF	TRBJ2-1	TRBV27	TRBD2	many
TGTGCCAGCCTTCCCAAGGGCCACTCGATACCATCCAATCAGCCCCAGCATTTT	CASLPKGHSIPSNQPQHF	TRBJ1-5	TRBV6-1	-	-
TGTGCCAGCAGTGAAGCGCTAATGGGCACAGCCTACGAGCAGTACTTC	CASSEALMGTAYEQYF	TRBJ2-7	TRBV2	-	-
TGCGCCAGCAGCCGTTCAGAGACCCAGTACTTC	CASSRSETQYF	TRBJ2-5	TRBV4-1	-	many
TGCGCCAGCAGCCAAGTTTTAGTGAATAATTCACCCCTCCACTTT	CASSQVLVNNSPLHF	TRBJ1-6	TRBV4-3	-	-
TGTGCCATCAGTGAGTCCTGGGGACAGGCCTACGAGCAGTACTTC	CAISESWGQAYEQYF	TRBJ2-7	TRBV10-3	TRBD1	-